The clone carrying this TCR beta chain was counted once. This specimen comes from a study of T cell changes during pregnancy in multiple sclerosis. The method was immunoSEQ multiplex PCR; TCRdb's version includes in-frame clones alone and lacks a portion of them. The table records 58,000 or so clones, 90% of them present only once. V was cut by 7 bases and J by 7 bases, with 16 bases left in between. The CDR3 sequence is 14 residues long. Germline-derived CDR1 and CDR2 are LNHDA and SQIVND (reference sequence). The clonotype originates from a female donor in good health, enrolled as a control in a pregnancy study. The sample consisted of peripheral blood, taken in the first trimester of pregnancy. J is TRBJ1-4 and V is TRBV19; D is possibly TRBD1 (5 bases). The CDR3 sequence is CASTSWGEGEKLFF. The CDR3 DNA reads as TGTGCCAGTACCTCCTGGGGGGAGGGTGAAAAACTGTTTTTT. Drawing the rest from reference TRBV19 and TRBJ1-4, the complete variable domain is DGGITQSPKYLFRKEGQNVTLSCEQNLNHDAMYWYRQDPGQGLRLIYYSQIVNDFQKGDIAEGYSVSREKKESFPLTVTSAQKNPTAFYLCASTSWGEGEKLFFGSGTQLSVL.